The rows below give T cell receptor beta chains drawn from one sample of a study of cytomegalovirus exposure and HLA in healthy donors. Sequencing was performed with immunoSEQ multiplex PCR; in TCRdb, only in-frame clones are kept and a portion is missing. The repertoire holds approximately 140,000 clones, with around 73% as singletons. The sample comprised PBMCs. The source of these receptors is a young woman in good health and CMV-seronegative. Each CDR3 is given with its conserved first and last residue. The D gene is left open where the match is weak. Size values are once, few and many counts, or a class for expanded clones, and some rows have none.

d_call	j_call	clone_size	v_call	cdr3_aa	cdr3_nt
TRBD1	TRBJ1-5	-	TRBV6-5	CASSRTGQGNQPQHF	TGTGCCAGCAGTCGGACAGGTCAGGGCAATCAGCCCCAGCATTTT
TRBD2	TRBJ2-1	-	TRBV6-5	CASRFQAGGPNEQFF	TGTGCCAGCAGGTTTCAAGCGGGAGGGCCGAATGAGCAGTTCTTC
TRBD2	TRBJ2-1	-	TRBV30	CAWSLAGASADEQFF	TGTGCCTGGAGTCTAGCGGGAGCCTCAGCTGATGAGCAGTTCTTC
-	TRBJ2-2	-	TRBV28	CASKGGHTGELFF	TGTGCCAGCAAGGGGGGGCACACCGGGGAGCTGTTTTTT
-	TRBJ2-6	few	TRBV19	CASLTPNSGANVLTF	TGTGCCAGCCTTACACCCAACTCTGGGGCCAACGTCCTGACTTTC
TRBD1	TRBJ1-6	-	TRBV5-4	CASSSGTDLSYNSPLHF	TGTGCCAGCAGTTCCGGGACAGACCTATCCTATAATTCACCCCTCCACTTT
TRBD1	TRBJ1-1	-	TRBV14	CASSPRQGYYTEAFF	TGTGCCAGCAGCCCACGACAGGGGTATTACACTGAAGCTTTCTTT
-	TRBJ2-4	few	TRBV2	CASRSNTGGIQYF	TGTGCCAGCAGGTCTAACACCGGGGGCATTCAGTACTTC
-	TRBJ2-2	-	TRBV4-2	CASSLPGRHTGELFF	TGTGCCAGCAGCCTTCCCGGGAGACACACCGGGGAGCTGTTTTTT
TRBD2	TRBJ2-3	-	TRBV7-2	CASSPGGPGIDTQYF	TGTGCCAGCAGCCCGGGAGGGCCTGGAATAGATACGCAGTATTTT
TRBD1	TRBJ2-4	-	TRBV12-5	CASVKPGGNIQYF	TGTGCTAGTGTGAAACCAGGGGGAAACATTCAGTACTTC
TRBD2	TRBJ2-7	-	TRBV5-1	CASSFQGGTGEQYF	TGCGCCAGCAGCTTTCAGGGAGGGACTGGAGAGCAGTACTTC
TRBD1	TRBJ2-7	-	TRBV28	CASTPRDRGHYEQYF	TGTGCCAGCACCCCGAGGGACAGGGGGCACTACGAGCAGTACTTC
TRBD1	TRBJ2-3	-	TRBV5-1	CASSRDRGDTDTQYF	TGCGCCAGCAGCAGGGACAGGGGAGACACAGATACGCAGTATTTT
-	TRBJ2-1	-	TRBV11-2	CASSFMRREYNEQFF	TGTGCCAGCAGCTTTATGAGACGGGAATACAATGAGCAGTTCTTC
-	TRBJ1-5	-	TRBV19	CASNFRGNQPQHF	TGTGCCAGTAACTTCAGGGGAAATCAGCCCCAGCATTTT
-	TRBJ2-6	-	TRBV28	CASSLLGGSGANVLTF	TGTGCCAGCAGTTTATTAGGGGGATCTGGGGCCAACGTCCTGACTTTC
-	TRBJ2-5	-	TRBV7-3	CASSPDQETQYF	TGTGCCAGCAGCCCAGACCAAGAGACCCAGTACTTC
-	TRBJ1-5	-	TRBV14	CASSLSNQPQHF	TGTGCCAGCAGCCTAAGCAATCAGCCCCAGCATTTT
-	TRBJ2-3	-	TRBV11-3	CASSLYREPTDTQYF	TGTGCCAGCAGCCTTTACAGGGAACCCACAGATACGCAGTATTTT